The entry below describes one T cell receptor (beta chain). Per the original data handling: Reference gene primers were amplified, and this amplification served to estimate nucleated cell counts. The data were produced by immunoSEQ multiplex PCR, yet TCRdb's version contains in-frame clones alone and is incomplete. Clonal size and the V and J genes are those of that table, whereas D and trimming came from the DNA. The table has about 160,000 clones, around 85% seen once; the top ten hold 4%. This CDR3 spans 14 amino acids. Germline assignment: CDR1 LGHNA and CDR2 YSLEER. V was cut by 4 bases and J by 6 bases, with 15 bases left in between. This entry belongs to a study of blood T cell repertoires in COVID-19. The wider study: Sites in the United States, Italy and Spain provided acute and convalescent COVID-19 samples.

V is TRBV4-3 and J is TRBJ1-2; D perhaps matches TRBD1 (6 bases). The material sequenced was peripheral blood. The TCR originated in a woman aged 70-85 years with acute or convalescent COVID-19. The CDR3 is CASSPELGANGYTF. DNA of the CDR3: TGCGCCAGCAGCCCCGAGCTGGGGGCTAATGGCTACACCTTC.